This TCR beta chain is drawn from a study of cytomegalovirus exposure and HLA in healthy donors. A multiplex PCR was run with 60 Vbeta primers and 13 Jbeta primers. Repertoires were generated with immunoSEQ multiplex PCR, while TCRdb's copy carries only in-frame clones and drops some. The sample comprises 110,000 to 150,000 clones, about 77% of which are singletons, and around 3.6% rests with the top ten. Germline V gene lookup returns CDR1 SGHAT and CDR2 FQNNGV. J gave up 9 bases and V 0 bases, and 17 bases lay outside the gene matches. The CDR3 totals 18 residues. The origin of this receptor is a male donor in good health and CMV-seronegative. Sequencing input: PBMCs. V and J are TRBV11-2 and TRBJ2-3; 8 bases line up with TRBD2. This chain's CDR3 is CASSLDRLAGGRGRTQYF. In DNA, the CDR3 is TGTGCCAGCAGCTTAGATCGGTTGGCGGGGGGCCGAGGCCGAACGCAGTATTTT.